The present T cell receptor beta chain was sequenced within a study of blood T cells in healthy people across ages. Study-level results: Researchers said unsorted PBMCs prevented a conclusive naive versus antigen-experienced comparison. Comparison with aged donors showed that long-lived donors had more naive CD4+ cells and higher diversity.

CDR1 is SGHTA, CDR2 FQGNSA, per germline. This CDR3 has 15 amino acids. The junction had 15 bases not matched to a gene; V was cut back by 5 bases and J by 11 bases. The second PCR ran 7 to 11 cycles with a sample-barcoded 5' primer and J-beta primers. Per sample, CDR3-containing paired-end reads numbered at least 3 million. TCRdb recomputed calls from the 5' RACE reads with MiXCR, one row per CDR3 protein. The data show approximately 1,000,000 distinct CDR3 sequences, less than 50% seen once. The study drew donors from healthy Caucasian individuals in Russia aged roughly 6 to 90. As concerns this clonotype: Its specificity is not known.

The sample was blood. The V and J genes are TRBV7-2 and TRBJ2-5, with 9 bases fitting TRBD2. This receptor was taken from a woman aged 55-69 years in good health. The CDR3 loop reads CASSPQTSGANEQYF. The CDR3 nucleotides read TGTGCCAGCAGCCCGCAGACTAGCGGAGCCAATGAGCAGTACTTC.